The 24 T cell receptor beta chains below were found in one sample sequenced in a study of CXCR3-negative and CXCR3-positive naive CD8 T cells. Researchers prepared the TRB cDNA libraries using 5' RACE with UMI labels. Reprocessing the 5' RACE reads, TCRdb reports a single entry for every CDR3 protein and omits DNA. This repertoire includes about 130,000 distinct CDR3 sequences. Sequencing was performed on naive CXCR3- CD8+ T cells from blood. Described subset: CD45RO-CCR7+CD27+CD95- naive CD8+ T cells lacking CXCR3 (TNR3-). These receptor sequences come from a human donor in good health. Some clones in this sample may be carry-over from other donors' samples.

The chain couples TRBV7-3 to TRBJ2-1; TCRdb outputs TRBD1, but without DNA this stays unchecked. Germline assignment: CDR1 SGHTA and CDR2 FQGTGA. The CDR3 length is 14 residues. The chain's CDR3 is CASSPTQGWDEQFF. Complete variable domain (other parts from reference TRBV7-3 and TRBJ2-1): GAGVSQTPSNKVTEKGKYVELRCDPISGHTALYWYRQSLGQGPEFLIYFQGTGAADDSGLPNDRFFAVRPEGSVSTLKIQRTERGDSAVYLCASSPTQGWDEQFFGPGTRLTVL.

V gene TRBV6-5 combines with J gene TRBJ1-2; TCRdb lists TRBD1, though no DNA is available to test this call. The CDR3 is 17 amino acids. Germline assignment: CDR1 MNHEY and CDR2 SVGAGI. CDR3: CASSYQGTGVFRDGYTF.

CDR3 residues: CSARDPGTSGVQETQYF. The chain uses TRBV20-1 and TRBJ2-5; the D gene TCRdb calls, TRBD2, cannot be checked with no DNA. The CDR3 spans 17 residues. Germline V gene lookup returns CDR1 DFQATT and CDR2 SNEGSKA (reference sequence).

Here the CDR3 reads CASSLPGALDTQYF. The chain joins TRBV12-3 or TRBV12-4 to TRBJ2-3; lacking DNA, the TRBD1 call made by TCRdb goes unchecked. The CDR3 sequence is 14 residues long.

The rearrangement joins TRBV5-1 to TRBJ2-1. Germline V gene sequence: CDR1 SGHRS, CDR2 YFSETQ. The length of the CDR3 is 13 residues. CDR3 residues: CASSEGLLNEQFF.

The chain carries TRBV24-1 and TRBJ2-5; the TCRdb D gene call, TRBD1, has no DNA to confirm it. From germline, CDR1 is KGHDR and CDR2 SFDVKD. The CDR3 totals 15 residues. CDR3 protein: CATSAWDPGHETQYF.

The chain carries TRBV4-3 and TRBJ2-2; TCRdb's D call of TRBD1 is untestable without DNA. The CDR3 contains 15 residues. Germline lookup yields CDR1 LGHNA and CDR2 YSLEER. The CDR3 here is CASSQGTGNTGELFF.

The chain combines TRBV29-1 with TRBJ2-5; TCRdb's D gene call, TRBD1, goes unchecked for lack of DNA. Germline V gene data show CDR1 as SQVTM and CDR2 as ANQGSEA. This CDR3 is 13 amino acids long. CDR3 loop: CSGETENQETQYF.

The chain links TRBV28 to TRBJ2-2. The germline CDR1 and CDR2 sequences are MDHEN and SYDVKM. This CDR3 comprises 15 residues. CDR3 in amino acids: CASSLLGWNTGELFF.

V usage is TRBV13 and J usage is TRBJ2-7. The CDR3 sequence is 15 residues long. Per germline, CDR1 PRHDT and CDR2 FYEKMQ (reference sequence). The CDR3 sequence: CASSLAGLSSYEQYF. Full variable domain (rest looked up from reference TRBV13 and TRBJ2-7): AAGVIQSPRHLIKEKRETATLKCYPIPRHDTVYWYQQGPGQDPQFLISFYEKMQSDKGSIPDRFSAQQFSDYHSELNMSSLELGDSALYFCASSLAGLSSYEQYFGPGTRLTVT.

This chain links TRBV4-1 with TRBJ2-7; TCRdb lists TRBD2, though no DNA is available to test this call. Germline CDR1 is MGHRA and CDR2 is YSYEKL. The CDR3 totals 15 residues. The CDR3 spells CAGSQLAGVRYEQYF.

The J gene is TRBJ2-1, the V gene TRBV27; the D call from TCRdb, TRBD2, cannot be confirmed without DNA. The CDR3 sequence is 17 residues long. CDR1 and CDR2 from the germline V gene are MNHEY and SMNVEV (reference sequence). The CDR3 sequence: CASSLLTSGGPMNEQFF.

The gene calls are TRBV7-8 and TRBJ2-2; TCRdb calls TRBD1, which cannot be checked without DNA. In germline, CDR1 is SGHVS, CDR2 FQNEAQ. The CDR3 sequence is 15 residues long. The CDR3: CASSLVAGIAGELFF.

This chain uses TRBV7-9 with TRBJ2-7; with no DNA, the TCRdb D assignment of TRBD1 cannot be verified. The CDR3 sequence is 16 residues long. Per the germline V gene, CDR1 is SEHNR and CDR2 is FQNEAQ (reference sequence). This CDR3 reads CASSLKDGGPTYEQYF.

The rearrangement uses TRBV12-3 or TRBV12-4 and TRBJ2-3; as DNA is missing, the TRBD2 call by TCRdb cannot be tested. CDR3 length equals 16 residues. CDR3 in amino acids: CASSSTSGGPPGSQYF.

The chain couples TRBV7-9 to TRBJ2-2. The CDR3 loop spans 13 amino acids. The germline CDR1 and CDR2 sequences are SEHNR and FQNEAQ (reference sequence). The CDR3 protein is CASSLTGTGELFF.

J is TRBJ2-5 and V is TRBV7-9; TCRdb selects TRBD1, and the lack of DNA leaves this call unchecked. The CDR3 has 15 amino acids. CDR1 and CDR2 from the germline V gene are SEHNR and FQNEAQ (reference sequence). This CDR3 reads CASSLGQADYWTQYF.

This chain joins TRBV29-1 and TRBJ2-3; TCRdb reports TRBD2, a call that lacks DNA to check it against. Germline loops: CDR1 SQVTM, CDR2 ANQGSEA. CDR3 size: 14 residues. CDR3 residues: CSVPLAGGPAEQYF.

The chain employs TRBV9 and TRBJ2-7; TCRdb lists TRBD1, though no DNA is available to test this call. Germline assignment: CDR1 SGDLS and CDR2 YYNGEE. The CDR3 is made up of 16 amino acids. CDR3 region: CASTESPEVSTYEQYF.

The chain employs TRBV4-1 and TRBJ1-2. The CDR3 contains 16 residues. Per germline, CDR1 MGHRA and CDR2 YSYEKL. CDR3 protein: CASSQAKAQANYGYTF.

This chain uses TRBV28 with TRBJ1-5; TCRdb picks TRBD1, but there is no DNA to check that call. CDR3 length equals 15 residues. CDR1 MDHEN and CDR2 SYDVKM come from the germline V gene. The CDR3 sequence is CASTQDREITQPQHF. The full variable domain, its missing parts supplied by reference TRBV28 and TRBJ1-5, is DVKVTQSSRYLVKRTGEKVFLECVQDMDHENMFWYRQDPGLGLRLIYFSYDVKMKEKGDIPEGYSVSREKKERFSLILESASTNQTSMYLCASTQDREITQPQHFGDGTRLSIL.

The genes are TRBV28 and TRBJ2-7; TCRdb proposes TRBD2, but this gene call is untestable without DNA. Germline V gene sequence: CDR1 MDHEN, CDR2 SYDVKM. This CDR3 is 16 amino acids long. This CDR3 is CASSLGLAGISYEQYF.

The chain uses TRBV15 and TRBJ2-1; TCRdb's D call of TRBD2 is untestable without DNA. Germline-derived CDR1 and CDR2 are LNHNV and YYDKDF (reference sequence). The CDR3 spans 16 residues. CDR3 protein: CATSRARAGAYNEQFF.

The chain couples TRBV28 to TRBJ2-1; the D call from TCRdb, TRBD2, cannot be confirmed without DNA. The CDR3 extends over 15 amino acids. The germline CDR1 and CDR2 sequences are MDHEN and SYDVKM. CDR3: CASGTGTSGGNEQFF.